These 23 T cell receptor beta chains share one sample of origin, sequenced in a study of beta chain features in type 1 diabetes. The study, taken as a whole, reports: Type 1 diabetes patients had TCRB CDR3s that were shorter (moderately but significantly so) in all four CD4+ subsets.

Every isolated RNA sample was fully reverse transcribed, so sequencing captured expressed TCRB transcripts. Produced via immunoSEQ multiplex PCR; TCRdb's table is partial and in-frame only. Of some 290,000 clones listed, around 15% are singletons. No cognate antigen is known for these TCRs. The sequenced sample was naive CD4+ T cells from blood. Source of these receptors: a man aged 25 to 40 with type 1 diabetes.

The chain links TRBV28 to TRBJ2-7; 8 bases align to TRBD2. CDR1 and CDR2 from the germline V gene are MDHEN and SYDVKM. Unmatched junction bases numbered 3, after V lost 2 bases and J lost 3 bases. The length of the CDR3 is 14 residues. CDR3 protein: CASSLPGTSYEQYF. DNA of the CDR3: TGTGCCAGCAGTTTACCCGGGACTAGCTACGAGCAGTACTTC. Combining the CDR3 with reference TRBV28 and TRBJ2-7 gives the whole variable domain DVKVTQSSRYLVKRTGEKVFLECVQDMDHENMFWYRQDPGLGLRLIYFSYDVKMKEKGDIPEGYSVSREKKERFSLILESASTNQTSMYLCASSLPGTSYEQYFGPGTRLTVT.

This clone was seen many times. This chain links TRBV4-2 with TRBJ2-1; D not resolved. V was trimmed by 3 bases and J by 6 bases, leaving 6 bases between them. The CDR3 loop spans 12 amino acids. The germline V gene has CDR1 LGHNA and CDR2 YNFKEQ. The CDR3 sequence is CASSQLVNEQFF. CDR3 DNA: TGTGCCAGCAGCCAGCTAGTCAATGAGCAGTTCTTC.

This clone appeared a few times. The rearrangement uses TRBV29-1 and TRBJ2-5; 14 nucleotides line up with TRBD2. The germline V gene has CDR1 SQVTM and CDR2 ANQGSEA. V shed 4 bases and J 4 bases; nucleotides not matched to a gene: 5. The CDR3 has 15 amino acids. The CDR3 spells CSVAGTSGSGETQYF. CDR3 DNA sequence: TGCAGCGTTGCCGGGACTAGCGGGAGTGGAGAGACCCAGTACTTC.

In this sample, this clone turned up a few times. This chain connects TRBV9 to TRBJ2-7; 7 nucleotides line up with TRBD2. The ends lost 3 bases at V and 4 bases at J; junction bases unmatched: 10. From germline, CDR1 is SGDLS and CDR2 YYNGEE. This CDR3 spans 15 amino acids. In DNA, the CDR3 is TGTGCCAGCAGCGGTACTAGCGCTTCATTGTACGAGCAGTACTTC. It codes for CASSGTSASLYEQYF.

The chain joins TRBV2 to TRBJ1-5; no reliable D call. Deletions cut 8 bases from V and 4 bases from J, with 12 bases between. The length of the CDR3 is 13 residues. Germline-derived CDR1 and CDR2 are SNHLY and FYNNEI. CDR3 residues: CASRLGLNQPQHF. Here the CDR3 DNA reads TGTGCCAGCCGACTCGGCCTTAATCAGCCCCAGCATTTT. Combining the CDR3 with reference TRBV2 and TRBJ1-5 gives the whole variable domain EPEVTQTPSHQVTQMGQEVILRCVPISNHLYFYWYRQILGQKVEFLVSFYNNEISEKSEIFDDQFSVERPDGSNFTLKIRSTKLEDSAMYFCASRLGLNQPQHFGDGTRLSIL.

This clone was found a few times. V usage is TRBV5-1 and J usage is TRBJ1-2; D remains ambiguous. Germline V lookup: CDR1 SGHRS, CDR2 YFSETQ. Trimming took off 0 bases at V and 3 bases at J, with 9 bases between the two ends. This CDR3 has 14 amino acids. CDR3 protein: CASSLVRRDYGYTF. Written as DNA, the CDR3 is TGCGCCAGCAGCTTGGTACGGAGGGACTATGGCTACACCTTC.

The rearrangement joins TRBV5-1 to TRBJ1-2; possible D gene TRBD1, 6 bases. Trimming removed 4 bases from V and 0 bases from J, with 22 bases in between. Germline assignment: CDR1 SGHRS and CDR2 YFSETQ. The CDR3 covers 18 residues. The CDR3 here is CASSLRPTGAETNYGYTF. The CDR3 DNA sequence: TGCGCCAGCAGCCTTCGACCGACAGGCGCCGAAACTAACTATGGCTACACCTTC.

This chain uses TRBV9 with TRBJ2-5; 7 bases are shared with TRBD1. The V segment lost 2 bases and the J segment 3 bases; nucleotides outside the gene matches: 4. Germline CDR1 reads SGDLS; CDR2 reads YYNGEE. The length of the CDR3 is 14 residues. The CDR3, as DNA: TGTGCCAGCAGCGTCGCCGGGACAGAAGAGACCCAGTACTTC. Its protein is CASSVAGTEETQYF.

This clone was detected a few times. The chain combines TRBV7-3 with TRBJ1-1; 8 positions agree with TRBD1. Unmatched junction bases numbered 7, after V lost 3 bases and J lost 7 bases. The CDR3 is 14 residues long. Germline V CDR1 and CDR2: SGHTA, FQGTGA. As DNA, the CDR3 is TGTGCCAGCAGCTTTGGGACAGGCCGGGGTGAAGCTTTCTTT. Residues: CASSFGTGRGEAFF.

V and J are TRBV4-3 and TRBJ2-4, with TRBD2 matching 10 bases. CDR1 and CDR2 from the germline V gene are LGHNA and YSLEER. This CDR3 is 17 amino acids long. V gave up 1 base and J gave up 2 bases; unmatched junction bases: 5. The CDR3 bases are TGCGCCAGCAGCCAAGTGTTACTAGCGGGGACCAAAAACATTCAGTACTTC. Its translation is CASSQVLLAGTKNIQYF.

There are a few counts of this clone. J is TRBJ2-6 and V is TRBV29-1; D perhaps matches TRBD2 (5 bases). CDR1 is SQVTM and CDR2 is ANQGSEA in the germline V gene. CDR3 size: 14 residues. Between the trimmed V and J ends, which lost 3 bases and 2 bases, there was a span of 8 bases. The CDR3: CSVERVTGANVLTF. The DNA of the CDR3 is TGCAGCGTTGAGAGGGTGACTGGGGCCAACGTCCTGACTTTC.

The V call is TRBV28, the J call TRBJ2-5, with 9 bases fitting TRBD2. The CDR3 is made up of 14 amino acids. The trim removed 10 bases at V and 3 bases at J, leaving 9 bases unmatched. CDR1 is MDHEN and CDR2 is SYDVKM in the germline V gene. CDR3 DNA sequence: TGTGCCATCCTGGGTAGCGGGAGTAAAGAGACCCAGTACTTC. It yields the protein CAILGSGSKETQYF. The full variable domain, in which reference TRBV28 and TRBJ2-5 provide the parts outside the CDR3, is DVKVTQSSRYLVKRTGEKVFLECVQDMDHENMFWYRQDPGLGLRLIYFSYDVKMKEKGDIPEGYSVSREKKERFSLILESASTNQTSMYLCAILGSGSKETQYFGPGTRLLVL.

There are a few counts of this clone. The rearrangement uses TRBV4-3 and TRBJ2-1, with D perhaps TRBD2 (5 bases). CDR1 and CDR2 (germline): LGHNA, YSLEER. This CDR3 region has 16 residues. Deletions cut 0 bases from V and 0 bases from J, with 9 bases between. This CDR3 reads CASSQEGGFSYNEQFF. In nucleotides, the CDR3 is TGCGCCAGCAGCCAAGAAGGCGGGTTCTCCTACAATGAGCAGTTCTTC.

This chain connects TRBV7-9 to TRBJ2-1, with 11 bases identical to TRBD2. Losses at the gene ends were 2 bases for V and 8 bases for J; bases not matched to a gene: 5. The germline CDR1 and CDR2 sequences are SEHNR and FQNEAQ (reference sequence). CDR3 length: 15 residues. This CDR3 reads CASSLSASGGYEQFF. Here the CDR3 DNA reads TGTGCCAGCAGCTTATCGGCTAGCGGGGGGTATGAGCAGTTCTTC. Variable domain in full (rest from reference TRBV7-9 and TRBJ2-1): DTGVSQNPRHKITKRGQNVTFRCDPISEHNRLYWYRQTLGQGPEFLTYFQNEAQLEKSRLLSDRFSAERPKGSFSTLEIQRTEQGDSAMYLCASSLSASGGYEQFFGPGTRLTVL.

This clone was seen just once. This chain uses TRBV7-2 with TRBJ1-2; TRBD1 matches at 7 bases. Germline loops: CDR1 SGHTA, CDR2 FQGNSA. The CDR3 consists of 16 residues. J was trimmed by 1 base and V by 5 bases; bases with no gene match: 10. CDR3 sequence: CASSPEGGVINYGYTF. In nucleotides, the CDR3 is TGTGCCAGCAGCCCGGAAGGGGGCGTAATTAACTATGGCTACACCTTC.

This clone was counted only a few times. The chain recombines TRBV29-1 with TRBJ1-1; a weak D match, TRBD1 (5 bases). This CDR3 has 14 residues. Trimming shortened V by 7 bases and J by 5 bases, and 20 bases separated the two germline ends. From germline, CDR1 is SQVTM and CDR2 ANQGSEA. This CDR3 reads CSASWRGVNTEAFF. CDR3 bases: TGCAGCGCTTCTTGGAGGGGAGTAAATACTGAAGCTTTCTTT.

Only a few counts were recorded for this clone. The CDR3 is CASSLGSGDTQYF. The DNA of the CDR3 is TGTGCCAGCAGTTTGGGGAGCGGAGATACGCAGTATTTT. This chain links TRBV27 with TRBJ2-3; perhaps TRBD2 as D (5 bases). CDR3 length: 13 amino acids. Looked up from germline, CDR1 is MNHEY and CDR2 is SMNVEV (reference sequence). V was shortened by 3 bases and J by 5 bases, with 9 bases between the two germline ends.

This clone has a handful of counts. The chain uses TRBV29-1 and TRBJ2-7; TRBD2 is a possible D gene (6 bases). V dropped 4 bases and J dropped 5 bases, with 21 bases sitting between them. CDR3 length: 15 residues. Germline V CDR1 and CDR2: SQVTM, ANQGSEA. CDR3 nucleotide sequence: TGCAGCGTTGGGGGGGAAGGTAAGGGTTCCAACGAGCAGTACTTC. Translation gives CSVGGEGKGSNEQYF.

This sequence joins TRBV29-1 and TRBJ2-5, with a weak D call TRBD1 (8 bases). V was trimmed by 8 bases and J by 5 bases, leaving 12 bases between them. The CDR3 has 11 amino acids. Germline V lookup: CDR1 SQVTM, CDR2 ANQGSEA. The CDR3, as DNA: TGCAGCAACAGGGGGGGGGAGACCCAGTACTTC. As protein: CSNRGGETQYF.

This clone was counted only a few times. The chain couples TRBV4-3 to TRBJ2-4, with 10 bases lining up with TRBD2. With V trimmed by 1 base and J by 8 bases, 14 bases remained unmatched. This CDR3 is built from 18 residues. Germline CDR1 reads LGHNA; CDR2 reads YSLEER. The chain's CDR3 is CASSQVAGPSGSGDIQYF. The CDR3 nucleotides read TGCGCCAGCAGCCAAGTCGCCGGACCTAGCGGGAGTGGGGACATTCAGTACTTC.

The table lists this clone with a few counts. This chain links TRBV29-1 with TRBJ1-2, with 7 bases lining up with TRBD1. The germline gives CDR1 SQVTM, CDR2 ANQGSEA. V dropped 3 bases and J dropped 5; count of bases not matched to a gene: 3. The CDR3 extends over 12 amino acids. CDR3 DNA sequence: TGCAGCGTTGACCCGACAGGGTATGGCTACACCTTC. Protein sequence: CSVDPTGYGYTF. Full variable domain (outside the CDR3, taken from reference TRBV29-1 and TRBJ1-2): SAVISQKPSRDICQRGTSLTIQCQVDSQVTMMFWYRQQPGQSLTLIATANQGSEATYESGFVIDKFPISRPNLTFSTLTVSNMSPEDSSIYLCSVDPTGYGYTFGSGTRLTVV.

This chain uses TRBV5-4 with TRBJ2-3; 9 bases are shared with TRBD1. The CDR3 length is 14 residues. Germline CDR1 and CDR2: SGHNT and YYREEE (reference sequence). Trimming at V came to 4 bases and at J to 3 bases, leaving 3 bases not matched to a gene. The CDR3 nucleotides read TGTGCCAGCAGCGGGACAGGGATTACAGATACGCAGTATTTT. Its translation is CASSGTGITDTQYF.

The chain combines TRBV15 with TRBJ1-1, with 7 bases matching TRBD1. The CDR3 contains 17 residues. Trimming cost V 1 base and J 3 bases; bases outside gene matches: 11. CDR1 and CDR2 (germline): LNHNV, YYDKDF (reference sequence). CDR3 nucleotides: TGTGCCACCAGCAGAGGATCGTTACGGGACAGAGACACTGAAGCTTTCTTT. This encodes CATSRGSLRDRDTEAFF.